The T cell receptor beta chain under discussion was sequenced for a study of CD8 T cells in ankylosing spondylitis. Generation of TCR beta libraries employed quantitative 5'-RACE incorporating molecular barcodes. TCRdb itself ran the 5' RACE reads through MiXCR, one entry per CDR3 protein. This sample has under 850,000 distinct CDR3 sequences, with around 17% found just once. This clonotype was counted a few times. What it binds is not known. The CDR3 contains 14 residues. Trimming took 5 bases from V and 2 from J, leaving 9 bases between them. Germline V lookup: CDR1 SGHTA, CDR2 FQGNSA. The study, taken as a whole, reports: According to the report, clones linked to the disease were significantly enriched in matched synovial fluid samples taken from ankylosing spondylitis patients. The study identified a TCR beta motif of under ten highly homologous variants that appeared characteristic of ankylosing spondylitis blood. In reactive arthritis synovial fluid and blood, some motif variants had been reported before.

The rearrangement links TRBV7-2 to TRBJ2-2; D is undetermined. Sequences were obtained from blood, either unsorted or a sorted T cell fraction (not recorded which). The sequence was obtained from a male donor with ankylosing spondylitis. CDR3: CASSAVLNTGELFF. In nucleotides, the CDR3 is TGTGCCAGCAGCGCCGTCCTAAACACCGGGGAGCTGTTTTTT.